This TCR beta chain is drawn from a study of shared clonotypes between healthy human individuals. The data were produced by immunoSEQ multiplex PCR, yet TCRdb's version contains in-frame clones alone and is incomplete. The sample records over a million clones, 60% to 80% being singletons. This clone was detected only once. Trimming pared 3 bases from V and 4 bases from J, leaving 14 bases between. CDR3 size: 15 residues. Germline-derived CDR1 and CDR2 are ENHRY and SYGVKD. The sequenced sample was memory CD4+ T cells sorted from blood. The subset denotes: CD45RA-negative fraction. The receptor's source is a man aged 18 to 29 in good health. The rearrangement joins TRBV10-3 to TRBJ2-3; D gene unclear. The CDR3 nucleotides read TGTGCCATCAGTGACGGCGGAAATCAAGCAGATACGCAGTATTTT. Residues: CAISDGGNQADTQYF.